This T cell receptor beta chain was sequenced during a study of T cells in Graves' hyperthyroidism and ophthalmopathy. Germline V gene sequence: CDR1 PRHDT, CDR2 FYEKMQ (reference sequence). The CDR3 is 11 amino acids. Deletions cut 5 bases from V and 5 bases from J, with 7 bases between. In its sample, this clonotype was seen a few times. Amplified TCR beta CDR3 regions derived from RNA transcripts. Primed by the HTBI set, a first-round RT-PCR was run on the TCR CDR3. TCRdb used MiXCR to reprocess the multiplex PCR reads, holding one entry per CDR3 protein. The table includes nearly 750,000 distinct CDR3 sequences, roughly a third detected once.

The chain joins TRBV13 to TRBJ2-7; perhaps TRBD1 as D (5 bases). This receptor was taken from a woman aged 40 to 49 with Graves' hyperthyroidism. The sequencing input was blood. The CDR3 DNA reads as TGTGCCAGCAGCCAGGGCAACGAGCAGTACTTC. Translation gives CASSQGNEQYF.